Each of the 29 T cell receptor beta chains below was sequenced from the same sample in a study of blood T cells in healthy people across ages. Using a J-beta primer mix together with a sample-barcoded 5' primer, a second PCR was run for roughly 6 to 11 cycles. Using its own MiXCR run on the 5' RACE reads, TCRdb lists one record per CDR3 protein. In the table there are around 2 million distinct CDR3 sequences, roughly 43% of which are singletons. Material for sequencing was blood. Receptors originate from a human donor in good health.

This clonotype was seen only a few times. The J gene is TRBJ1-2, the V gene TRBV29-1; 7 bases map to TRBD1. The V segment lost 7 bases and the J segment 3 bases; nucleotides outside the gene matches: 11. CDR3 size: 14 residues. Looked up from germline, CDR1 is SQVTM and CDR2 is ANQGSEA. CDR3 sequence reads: CSALPPDRHYGYTF. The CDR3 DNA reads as TGCAGCGCTCTACCCCCGGACAGGCACTATGGCTACACCTTC.

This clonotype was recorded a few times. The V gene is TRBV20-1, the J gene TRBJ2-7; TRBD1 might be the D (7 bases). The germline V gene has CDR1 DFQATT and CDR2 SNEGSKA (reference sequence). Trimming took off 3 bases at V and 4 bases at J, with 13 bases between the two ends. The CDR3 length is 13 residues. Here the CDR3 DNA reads TGCAGTGCTAGGTCAGGGGGGACGTACGAGCAGTACTTC. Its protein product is CSARSGGTYEQYF.

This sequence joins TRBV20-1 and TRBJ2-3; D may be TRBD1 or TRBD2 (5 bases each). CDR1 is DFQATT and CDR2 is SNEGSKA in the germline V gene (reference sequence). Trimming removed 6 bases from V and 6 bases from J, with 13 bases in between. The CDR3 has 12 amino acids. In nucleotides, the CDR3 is TGCAGTGCAGGGACCCCATGGGATACGCAGTATTTT. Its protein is CSAGTPWDTQYF.

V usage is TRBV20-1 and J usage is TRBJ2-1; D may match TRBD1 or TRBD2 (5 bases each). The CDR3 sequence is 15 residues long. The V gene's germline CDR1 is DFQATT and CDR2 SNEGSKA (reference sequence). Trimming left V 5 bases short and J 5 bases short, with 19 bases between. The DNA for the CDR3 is TGCAGTGCTCAGATGAGGGGCTCGAGGGACAATGAGCAGTTCTTC. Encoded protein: CSAQMRGSRDNEQFF.

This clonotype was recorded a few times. The CDR3 sequence: CASSLKGPWNIQYF. The CDR3 DNA sequence: TGTGCCAGCAGCTTGAAGGGACCGTGGAACATTCAGTACTTC. The chain joins TRBV5-8 to TRBJ2-4; D is possibly TRBD1 or TRBD2 (5 bases each). In germline, CDR1 is SGHTS, CDR2 YDEGEE. The CDR3 is 14 amino acids. The V end lost 1 base, the J end lost 7 bases, and 12 bases lay between the germline ends.

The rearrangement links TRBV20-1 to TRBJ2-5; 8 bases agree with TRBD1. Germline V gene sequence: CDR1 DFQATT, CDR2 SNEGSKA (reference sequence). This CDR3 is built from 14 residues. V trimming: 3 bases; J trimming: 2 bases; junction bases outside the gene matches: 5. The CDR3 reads CSASGQGGQETQYF. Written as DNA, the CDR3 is TGCAGTGCTAGCGGACAGGGTGGTCAAGAGACCCAGTACTTC.

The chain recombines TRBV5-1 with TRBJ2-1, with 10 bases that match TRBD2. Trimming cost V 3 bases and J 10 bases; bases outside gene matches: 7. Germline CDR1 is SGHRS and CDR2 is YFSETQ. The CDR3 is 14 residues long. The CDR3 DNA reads TGCGCCAGCAGCTCCTCTAGCGGGGGCTTCGAGCAGTTCTTC. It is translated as CASSSSSGGFEQFF.

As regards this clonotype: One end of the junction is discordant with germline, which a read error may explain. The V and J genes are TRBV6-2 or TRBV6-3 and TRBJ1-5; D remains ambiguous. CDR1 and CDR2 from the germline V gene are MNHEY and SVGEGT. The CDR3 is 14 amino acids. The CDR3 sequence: CASSYRGLNQPRHF. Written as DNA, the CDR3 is TGTGCCAGCAGTTACAGAGGACTCAATCAGCCCCGGCATTTT.

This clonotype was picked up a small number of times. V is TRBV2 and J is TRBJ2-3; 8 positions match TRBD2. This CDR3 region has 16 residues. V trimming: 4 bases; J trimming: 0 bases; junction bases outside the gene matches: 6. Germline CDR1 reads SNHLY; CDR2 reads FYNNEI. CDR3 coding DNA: TGTGCCAGCAGTGGAGGAAGCGGGGGAAGCACAGATACGCAGTATTTT. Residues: CASSGGSGGSTDTQYF.

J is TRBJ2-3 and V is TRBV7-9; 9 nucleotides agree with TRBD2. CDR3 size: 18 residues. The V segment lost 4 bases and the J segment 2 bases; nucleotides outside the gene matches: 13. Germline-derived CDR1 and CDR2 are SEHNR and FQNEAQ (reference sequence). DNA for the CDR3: TGTGCCAGCAGCTCCGCTTTTCGGCGACTAGCGGTCACAGATACGCAGTATTTT. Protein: CASSSAFRRLAVTDTQYF.

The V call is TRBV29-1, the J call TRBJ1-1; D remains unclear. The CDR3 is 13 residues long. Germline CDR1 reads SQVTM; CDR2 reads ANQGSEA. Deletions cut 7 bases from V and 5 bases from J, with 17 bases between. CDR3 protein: CSANGPWRTEAFF. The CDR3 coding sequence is TGCAGCGCCAACGGACCTTGGAGGACTGAAGCTTTCTTT.

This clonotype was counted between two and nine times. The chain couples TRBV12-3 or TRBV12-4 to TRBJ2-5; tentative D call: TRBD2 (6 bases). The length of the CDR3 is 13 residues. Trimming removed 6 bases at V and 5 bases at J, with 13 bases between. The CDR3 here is CASSPGTFETQYF. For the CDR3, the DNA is TGTGCCAGCAGCCCGGGGACTTTTGAGACCCAGTACTTC.

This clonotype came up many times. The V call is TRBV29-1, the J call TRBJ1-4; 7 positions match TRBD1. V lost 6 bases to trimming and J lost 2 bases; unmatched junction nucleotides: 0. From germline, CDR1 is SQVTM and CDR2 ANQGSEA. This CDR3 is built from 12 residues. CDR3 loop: CSVQGTNEKLFF. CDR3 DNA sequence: TGCAGCGTACAGGGGACTAATGAAAAACTGTTTTTT.

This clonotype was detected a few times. CDR3 amino acids: CASSRTNTGELFF. For the CDR3, the DNA is TGCGCCAGCAGCCGAACCAACACCGGGGAGCTGTTTTTT. The chain recombines TRBV4-3 with TRBJ2-2; D is undetermined. The V end lost 4 bases, the J end lost 2 bases, and 5 bases lay between the germline ends. Germline CDR1 LGHNA, CDR2 YSLEER. The CDR3 consists of 13 residues.

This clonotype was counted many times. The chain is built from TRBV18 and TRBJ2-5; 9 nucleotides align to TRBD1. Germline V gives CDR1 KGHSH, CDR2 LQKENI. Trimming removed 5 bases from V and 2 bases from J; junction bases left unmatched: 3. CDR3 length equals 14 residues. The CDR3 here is CASSVDRGQETQYF. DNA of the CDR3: TGTGCCAGCTCAGTGGACAGGGGACAAGAGACCCAGTACTTC.

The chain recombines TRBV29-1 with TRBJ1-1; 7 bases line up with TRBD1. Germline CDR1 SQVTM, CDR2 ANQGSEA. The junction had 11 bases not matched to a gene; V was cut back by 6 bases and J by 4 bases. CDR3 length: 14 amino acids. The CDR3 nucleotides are TGCAGCGTGGAGACAGGGAAAGGAGGCACTGAAGCTTTCTTT. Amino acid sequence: CSVETGKGGTEAFF.

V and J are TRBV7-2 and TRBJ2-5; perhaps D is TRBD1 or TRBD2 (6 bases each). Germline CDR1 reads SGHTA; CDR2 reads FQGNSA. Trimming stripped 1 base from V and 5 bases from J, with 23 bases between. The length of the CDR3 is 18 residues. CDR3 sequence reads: CASSLGGRGMGGMETQYF. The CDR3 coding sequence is TGTGCCAGCAGCTTAGGTGGTCGGGGGATGGGGGGCATGGAGACCCAGTACTTC. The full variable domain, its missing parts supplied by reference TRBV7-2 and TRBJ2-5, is GAGVSQSPSNKVTEKGKDVELRCDPISGHTALYWYRQSLGQGLEFLIYFQGNSAPDKSGLPSDRFSAERTGGSVSTLTIQRTQQEDSAVYLCASSLGGRGMGGMETQYFGPGTRLLVL.

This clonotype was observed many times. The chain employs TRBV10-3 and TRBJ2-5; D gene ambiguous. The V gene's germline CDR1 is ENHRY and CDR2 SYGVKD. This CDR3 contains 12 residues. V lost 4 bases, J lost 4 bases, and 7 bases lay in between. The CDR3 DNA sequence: TGTGCCATCAGTGCTCTTGGAGAGACCCAGTACTTC. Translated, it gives CAISALGETQYF.

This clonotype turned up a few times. CDR3 in DNA: TGCAGTGCTAACGACAGCGGGGCGGAAGATACGCAGTATTTT. This translates into CSANDSGAEDTQYF. The gene calls are TRBV20-1 and TRBJ2-3; 7 bases fit TRBD2. From germline, CDR1 is DFQATT and CDR2 SNEGSKA (reference sequence). CDR3 length equals 14 residues. With 4 bases clipped from V and 5 bases from J, the junction kept 9 bases outside the gene matches.

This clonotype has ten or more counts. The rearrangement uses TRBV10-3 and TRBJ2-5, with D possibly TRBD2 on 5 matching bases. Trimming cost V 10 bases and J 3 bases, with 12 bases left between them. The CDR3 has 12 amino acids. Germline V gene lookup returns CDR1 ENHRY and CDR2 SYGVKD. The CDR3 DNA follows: TGTGCCACCGGGAAGGGTGAAGAGACCCAGTACTTC. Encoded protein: CATGKGEETQYF.

The DNA for the CDR3 is TGTGCCTCTACCCCAACAGGGGTAGGAGATACGCAGTATTTT. Translation gives CASTPTGVGDTQYF. The rearrangement links TRBV11-1 to TRBJ2-3, with TRBD1 identical over 7 bases. Germline trimming cut 11 bases from V and 5 bases from J; bases unmatched to any gene: 13. This CDR3 region has 14 residues. Germline lookup yields CDR1 SGHAT and CDR2 FQDESV (reference sequence).

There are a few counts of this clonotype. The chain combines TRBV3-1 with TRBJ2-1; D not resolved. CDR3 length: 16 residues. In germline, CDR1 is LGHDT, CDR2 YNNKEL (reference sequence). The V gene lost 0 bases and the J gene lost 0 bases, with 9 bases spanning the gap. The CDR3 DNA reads TGTGCCAGCAGCCAAGATCATAGCACCTCCTACAATGAGCAGTTCTTC. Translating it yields CASSQDHSTSYNEQFF.

CDR3 region: CASSPRDSRETQYF. The CDR3 bases are TGTGCCAGCAGCCCCCGGGACAGTAGGGAGACCCAGTACTTC. The V and J genes are TRBV7-2 and TRBJ2-5, with 7 bases identical to TRBD1. V dropped 5 bases and J dropped 5; count of bases not matched to a gene: 8. This CDR3 contains 14 residues. CDR1 SGHTA and CDR2 FQGNSA come from the germline V gene.

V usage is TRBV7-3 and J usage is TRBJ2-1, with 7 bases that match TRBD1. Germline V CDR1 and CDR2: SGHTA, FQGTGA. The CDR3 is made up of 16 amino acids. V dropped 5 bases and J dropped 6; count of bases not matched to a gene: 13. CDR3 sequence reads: CASSPLPGQWINEQFF. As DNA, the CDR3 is TGTGCCAGCAGCCCACTACCGGGACAGTGGATCAATGAGCAGTTCTTC.

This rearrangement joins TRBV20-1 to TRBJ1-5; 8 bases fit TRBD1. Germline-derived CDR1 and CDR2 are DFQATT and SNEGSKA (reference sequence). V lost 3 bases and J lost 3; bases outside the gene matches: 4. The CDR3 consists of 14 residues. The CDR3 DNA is TGCAGTGCTAGTCGGACAGGGTTCAATCAGCCCCAGCATTTT. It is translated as CSASRTGFNQPQHF.

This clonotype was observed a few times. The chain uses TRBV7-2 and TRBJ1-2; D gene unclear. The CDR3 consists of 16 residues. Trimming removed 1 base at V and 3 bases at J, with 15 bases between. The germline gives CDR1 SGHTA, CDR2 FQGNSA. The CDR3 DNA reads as TGTGCCAGCAGCTTAGTTGGCGGGAAAGCATACTATGGCTACACCTTC. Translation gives CASSLVGGKAYYGYTF.

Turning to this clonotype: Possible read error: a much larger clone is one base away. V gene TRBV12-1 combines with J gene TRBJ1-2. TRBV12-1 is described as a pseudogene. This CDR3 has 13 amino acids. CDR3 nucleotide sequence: TGTGCCAACAGCTTTGAAGATATGAATGGCTACACCTTC. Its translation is CANSFEDMNGYTF.

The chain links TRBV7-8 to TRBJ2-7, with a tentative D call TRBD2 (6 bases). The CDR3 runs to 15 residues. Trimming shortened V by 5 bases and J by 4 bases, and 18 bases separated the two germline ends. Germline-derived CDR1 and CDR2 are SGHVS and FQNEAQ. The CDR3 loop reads CASSPPTSYMYEQYF. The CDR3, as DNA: TGTGCCAGCAGCCCGCCGACTAGTTATATGTACGAGCAGTACTTC.

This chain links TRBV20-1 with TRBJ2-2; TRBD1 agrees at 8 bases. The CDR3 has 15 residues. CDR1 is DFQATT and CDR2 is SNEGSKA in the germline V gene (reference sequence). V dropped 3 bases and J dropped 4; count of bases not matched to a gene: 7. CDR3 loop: CSASSGTGVTGELFF. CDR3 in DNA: TGCAGTGCTAGTTCCGGGACAGGCGTCACCGGGGAGCTGTTTTTT.